This T cell receptor (beta chain) is drawn from a study of cytomegalovirus exposure and HLA in healthy donors (TCRdb year 2017). About the study as a whole: According to an earlier analysis of several hundred of the donors, about 180 million T cells yielded 117 million unique TCR beta sequences and about 300 Gb of sequence data. An early release covering 550 to 650 HLA-typed donors comprised roughly 300 gigabases of sequencing data and about 90 million unique TCR sequences. Among the roughly 400 genotyped donors, roughly 80% belonged to the genetic ancestry cluster associated with self-reported Caucasian donors. The study aimed to test whether signatures of past pathogen exposure could be identified by cataloging public T cell receptors. Using immunosequencing, the study profiled T cell repertoires from around 680 subjects and related those repertoires to cytomegalovirus serostatus. Besides the first cohort of hundreds of subjects, a separate validation cohort made up of over a hundred different subjects was used. High-throughput TCR immunosequencing, statistical association of individual TCRs with disease status, and machine learning were combined to predict cytomegalovirus infection status. In a later analysis, previously published TCR beta repertoires from fewer than 750 donors were re-analyzed and high-resolution HLA genotyping was added so that TCR occurrence patterns could be studied. Rather than using new phenotypic data, the later analysis identified candidate immune exposures from TCR beta sequences and from how often those sequences occurred across donors. To decide whether each TCR beta V gene segment behaved as functional or pseudogenic, an earlier analysis of some 540 of the donors relied on high-throughput TCR beta sequencing. Donor age, sex, ethnicity and CMV serostatus were compiled together with the repertoire data. In a later genetic analysis, genome-wide SNP genotypes for about three fifths of the roughly 670 donors were used, and that subset was treated as a discovery cohort. Every repertoire in the discovery cohort had been generated on one and the same sequencing platform. Class I and class II HLA loci were covered by the typing at four-digit resolution. The number of typed donors differed by locus: roughly 620-640 for A, B, C, DRB1 and DQB1; 500 to 550 for DQA1; 606 for DPA1; and some 430 for DPB1. Because of strong linkage in the cohort, five DR-DQ haplotypes were treated as single units for association and clustering. On average, roughly 240,000 unique TCR beta nucleotide sequences were sequenced per donor among a few hundred genotyped donors of the cohort, with roughly 18% of those sequences being non-productive.

The library relied on the immunoSEQ multiplex PCR assay. For the multiplex PCR, a mixture combining 60 forward primers for TCR Vbeta segments and 13 reverse primers for TCR Jbeta segments was used. The CDR3 region of rearranged TCR beta genes was amplified from genomic DNA with a multiplex PCR assay. The Illumina HiSeq System was used to sequence the amplified TCR beta libraries as 87-base-pair reads. The study's own analysis went as follows. Across the 640 or so repertoires, a later analysis counted tens of millions of unique TCR beta chains, around 10 million of which were shared by at least two donors. To remove PCR and sequencing errors, raw reads were error-corrected and collapsed into unique sequences using a nearest-neighbor algorithm that merged closely related sequences. V, D and J gene segments were assigned by aligning CDR3 sequences to IMGT reference sequences. For a sequence to be retained, a match of at least six nucleotides was required to both a V gene segment and a J gene segment. Rearrangements were classified as productive when the CDR3 lacked stop codons and remained in frame with V and J, and all other rearrangements were classified as non-productive. Following IMGT convention, CDR3 was defined as the stretch from the second conserved V-encoded cysteine to the conserved J-encoded phenylalanine. Sequences without an unambiguous match to a single V gene segment were excluded from the earlier analysis of 500 to 700 of the donors. An earlier analysis of 550 to 650 of the donors classified V segments as functional when productive rearrangements were above 56.7% and as segregating when the standard deviation between donors was above 5%. A statistical classification framework was built to diagnose cytomegalovirus status from the catalog of TCR beta chain sequences. In a later analysis, TCR nucleotide sequences were compared against IMGT/GENE-DB human TR gene sequences so that V and J genes could be assigned. In a later analysis, CDR3 sequences and most-parsimonious VDJ recombination scenarios were assigned using the TCRdist pipeline. In a later analysis, each TCR beta chain was defined by its CDR3 amino acid sequence together with its V-gene family, and reads lacking a unique V-gene family were excluded. A later analysis removed 592 highly shared, low-generation-probability nucleotide sequences to deal with suspected cross-contamination and a sequencing artifact. In a later analysis, a clonal expansion index for each public chain was calculated from normalized within-repertoire ranks of inferred template counts. A later analysis computed generation probabilities with a VDJ recombination model fitted to out-of-frame rearrangements, and checked the results against IGoR. In a later analysis, hypergeometric tests were used to score TCR-TCR, TCR-HLA and TCR-CMV co-occurrence, with a repertoire-size bias correction applied to TCR pairs. A later analysis estimated false discovery rates by permuting HLA or CMV assignments 20 times. In a later analysis, co-occurring TCRs were grouped with DBSCAN, and TCRdist sequence similarity was added when clustering was performed within HLA-allele-positive subsets. Repertoires with fewer than 30,000 or more than 120,000 public chains, plus five repertoires with anomalous nucleotide sharing, were excluded from co-occurrence clustering. What TCRdb holds here is the immuneACCESS table cut down to in-frame rearrangements. Part of the clones is not present; checked against another copy, under half of the missing clones reflect an unresolved V gene, and the others are unexplained. The V and J calls and clone size were taken over from that table, and D and trimming were inferred from the DNA. The table for this sample lists some 200,000 clones; 70% to 85% of them were counted only once. 1.5% to 2% of the sample belongs to the ten largest clones.

The cohort was made up of 666 healthy bone marrow donors. At the time of sampling, all cohort members were nominally healthy, though unrecorded immune exposures were likely present. The donor was CMV seronegative and was included in the group of a few hundred seronegative cohort members. A peripheral blood sample was collected from each donor, and TCR beta sequencing was performed on peripheral blood mononuclear cells. Genomic DNA was extracted from the blood cell samples with the Qiagen DNeasy Blood Extraction Kit. Paper-wide results and their limitations: In vitro tests confirmed that three of the cytomegalovirus-associated TCR beta chains recognize cytomegalovirus antigens. In both the original and validation cohorts, the classifier was reported to diagnose cytomegalovirus status with high specificity and sensitivity. Compared with equally common non-associated chains, HLA-associated TCR beta chains in a later analysis were more clonally expanded and had lower generation probabilities. In a later analysis, around 17,000 TCR beta sequences were associated with specific HLA alleles at a false discovery rate of 0.05. Only TCR beta chains were sequenced in this cohort, and the absence of alpha or paired-chain data limited detectable features. An association between a missense DCLRE1C variant and V-gene and J-gene trimming of TCR beta chains was found in a later genetic analysis and replicated in an independent cohort. Most CMV-associated TCR beta chains appeared to be HLA-restricted in a later analysis, and the HLA associations seemed to be driven largely by CMV exposure. A later analysis reported that several top co-occurrence clusters appeared linked to parvovirus B19, influenza, CMV and Epstein-Barr virus. Correlated functional status among segregating V segments might reflect linkage disequilibrium, but an unknown experimental factor could not be ruled out. Because HLA typing was unavailable for some donors at each locus, only the typed subset was used in association tests. A further reported finding was that TCR beta sequences accurately predicted the HLA-A and HLA-B alleles for most subjects in the first cohort. In an earlier analysis of around 500 of the donors, most TCR beta V segments appeared in productive rearrangements about 87% or about 30% of the time, broadly matching IMGT annotations. The presence/absence analyses assumed that sequencing depth was roughly uniform across donors, and that assumption may not be true. Because counts were too low, about 18 rarely observed V segments, including chromosome 9 orphons, were left out of the earlier analysis of 587 of the donors. A later analysis found that TCR association rates varied across HLA loci, with DRB1 alleles showing the most associated TCRs and HLA-C alleles the fewest. A group of highly shared sequence variants was considered likely to be a technical artifact of the sequencing pipeline. The study gave a list of 150 to 200 TCR beta chains associated with cytomegalovirus. Most TCR sequences were seen in very few donors, while some public TCRs were found in many individuals. The authors suggested that the approach could potentially be extended to other disease states and immunological phenotypes. Assigning TCR associations to individual alleles was difficult when HLA alleles, especially DR and DQ, strongly co-occurred. Because the 87-base-pair reads could not distinguish some IMGT-functional V segments, including TRBV6-2 and TRBV6-3, those segments were excluded. Compared with the approximately 600-donor mean, donors in an Asian-associated ancestry cluster had fewer N-insertions in productive TCRs, according to a later genetic analysis. The only immune exposure information available for the cohort was CMV serostatus.

For this chain, trimming is 0 bases at the V end and 5 bases at the J end, and the number of junction bases without a gene match is 9. For CDR1 and CDR2, the germline V gene lists LGHNA and YNFKEQ. The CDR3 has 17 amino acids, counting the end cysteine and phenylalanine. Only the CDR3 region is kept as DNA, spanning 51 bases read in frame from base 1. To note about this clone: The target of this receptor is not known. There are no base qualities to consult, and no much larger clone falls within one base.

The clonotype was recovered from a man aged 45-65 years in good health and CMV-seronegative. The sequenced material came from PBMCs. This receptor chain uses TRBV4-2 and TRBJ2-2, with 7 central nucleotides matching TRBD2. The DNA is TGTGCCAGCAGCCAAGATCTCGGCGGGAGAGAAACCGGGGAGCTGTTTTTT. Its protein reads: CASSQDLGGRETGELFF.